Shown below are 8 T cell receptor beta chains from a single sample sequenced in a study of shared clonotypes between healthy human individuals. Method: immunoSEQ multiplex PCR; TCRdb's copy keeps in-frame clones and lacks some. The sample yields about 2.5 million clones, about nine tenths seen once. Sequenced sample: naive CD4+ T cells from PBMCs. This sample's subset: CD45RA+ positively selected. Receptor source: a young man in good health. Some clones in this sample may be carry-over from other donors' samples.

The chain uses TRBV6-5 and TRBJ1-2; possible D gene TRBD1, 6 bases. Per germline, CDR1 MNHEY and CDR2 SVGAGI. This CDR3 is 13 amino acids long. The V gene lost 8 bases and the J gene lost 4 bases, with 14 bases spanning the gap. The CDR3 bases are TGTGCCAGCCGCGGACAGTCCGTCTATGGCTACACCTTC. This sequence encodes CASRGQSVYGYTF.

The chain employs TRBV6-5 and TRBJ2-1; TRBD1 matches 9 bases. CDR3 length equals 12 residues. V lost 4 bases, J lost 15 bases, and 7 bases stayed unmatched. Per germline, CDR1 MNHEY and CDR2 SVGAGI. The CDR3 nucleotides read TGTGCCAGCAGTTCCTTCGGGACAGGGCCGTTCTTC. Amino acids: CASSSFGTGPFF.

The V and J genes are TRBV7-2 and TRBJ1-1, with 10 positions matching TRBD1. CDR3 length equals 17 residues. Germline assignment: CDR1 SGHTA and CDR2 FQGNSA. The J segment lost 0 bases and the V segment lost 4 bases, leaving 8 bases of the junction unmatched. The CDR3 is CASSWTGGGNMNTEAFF. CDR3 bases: TGTGCCAGCAGCTGGACAGGGGGGGGAAACATGAACACTGAAGCTTTCTTT.

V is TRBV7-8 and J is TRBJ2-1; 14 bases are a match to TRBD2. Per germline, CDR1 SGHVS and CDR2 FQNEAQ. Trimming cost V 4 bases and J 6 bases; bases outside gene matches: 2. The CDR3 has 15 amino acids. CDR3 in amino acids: CASSSGLAGVNEQFF. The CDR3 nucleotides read TGTGCCAGCAGCTCGGGACTAGCGGGAGTCAATGAGCAGTTCTTC.

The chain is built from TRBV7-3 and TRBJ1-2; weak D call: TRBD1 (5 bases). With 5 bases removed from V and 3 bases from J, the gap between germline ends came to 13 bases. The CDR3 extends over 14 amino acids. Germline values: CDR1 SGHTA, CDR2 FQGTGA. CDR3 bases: TGTGCCAGCAGCGCTCGCCCAGGGTACTATGGCTACACCTTC. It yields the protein CASSARPGYYGYTF.

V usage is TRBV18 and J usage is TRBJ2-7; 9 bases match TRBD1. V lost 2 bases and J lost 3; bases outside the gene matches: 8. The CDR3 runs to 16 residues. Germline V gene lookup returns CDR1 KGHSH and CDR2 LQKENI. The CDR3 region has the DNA TGTGCCAGCTCACCAATATCGGGACAGGGCTACTACGAGCAGTACTTC. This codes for CASSPISGQGYYEQYF.

The CDR3 coding sequence is TGTGCCAGCAGTGTTTACAGGGTCTACGAGCAGTACTTC. Residues: CASSVYRVYEQYF. This chain links TRBV2 with TRBJ2-7; perhaps TRBD1 as D (6 bases). The germline gives CDR1 SNHLY, CDR2 FYNNEI. V lost 4 bases, J lost 3 bases, and 10 bases lay in between. The CDR3 spans 13 residues.

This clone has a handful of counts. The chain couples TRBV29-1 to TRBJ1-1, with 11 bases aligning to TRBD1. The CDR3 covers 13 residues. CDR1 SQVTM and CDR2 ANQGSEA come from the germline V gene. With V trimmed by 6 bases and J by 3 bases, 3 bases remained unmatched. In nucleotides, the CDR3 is TGCAGCGTCTGGACAGGGGGCGACACTGAAGCTTTCTTT. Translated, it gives CSVWTGGDTEAFF. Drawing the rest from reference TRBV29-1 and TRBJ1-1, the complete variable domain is SAVISQKPSRDICQRGTSLTIQCQVDSQVTMMFWYRQQPGQSLTLIATANQGSEATYESGFVIDKFPISRPNLTFSTLTVSNMSPEDSSIYLCSVWTGGDTEAFFGQGTRLTVV.